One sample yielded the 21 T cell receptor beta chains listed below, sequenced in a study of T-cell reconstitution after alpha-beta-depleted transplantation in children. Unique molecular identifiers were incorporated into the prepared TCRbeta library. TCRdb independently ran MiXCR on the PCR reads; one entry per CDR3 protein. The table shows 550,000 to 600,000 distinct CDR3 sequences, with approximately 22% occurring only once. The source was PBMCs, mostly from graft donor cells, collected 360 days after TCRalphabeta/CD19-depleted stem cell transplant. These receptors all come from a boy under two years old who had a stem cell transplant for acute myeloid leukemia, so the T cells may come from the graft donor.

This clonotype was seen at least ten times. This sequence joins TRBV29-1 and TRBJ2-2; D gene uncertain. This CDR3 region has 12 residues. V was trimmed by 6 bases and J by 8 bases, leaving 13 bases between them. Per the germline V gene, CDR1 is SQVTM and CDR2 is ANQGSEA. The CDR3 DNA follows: TGCAGCGTGAAAAAGGGAACGGGGGAGCTGTTTTTT. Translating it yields CSVKKGTGELFF.

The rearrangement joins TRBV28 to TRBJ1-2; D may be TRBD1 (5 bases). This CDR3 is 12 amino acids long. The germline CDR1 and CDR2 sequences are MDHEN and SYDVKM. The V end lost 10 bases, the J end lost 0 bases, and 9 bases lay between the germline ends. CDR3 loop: CATQQANYGYTF. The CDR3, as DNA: TGTGCCACCCAACAGGCTAACTATGGCTACACCTTC.

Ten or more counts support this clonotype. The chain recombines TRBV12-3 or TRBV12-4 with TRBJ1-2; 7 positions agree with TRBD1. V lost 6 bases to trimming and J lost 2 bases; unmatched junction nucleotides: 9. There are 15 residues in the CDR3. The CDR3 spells CASRPSGQLNYGYTF. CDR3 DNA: TGTGCCAGCAGACCCTCGGGACAGCTAAACTATGGCTACACCTTC.

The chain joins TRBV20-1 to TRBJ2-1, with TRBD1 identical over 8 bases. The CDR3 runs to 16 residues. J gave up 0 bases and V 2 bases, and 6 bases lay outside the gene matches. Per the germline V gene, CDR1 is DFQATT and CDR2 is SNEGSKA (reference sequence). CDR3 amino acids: CSARSDRENSYNEQFF. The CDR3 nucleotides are TGCAGTGCTAGATCGGACAGGGAAAACTCCTACAATGAGCAGTTCTTC.

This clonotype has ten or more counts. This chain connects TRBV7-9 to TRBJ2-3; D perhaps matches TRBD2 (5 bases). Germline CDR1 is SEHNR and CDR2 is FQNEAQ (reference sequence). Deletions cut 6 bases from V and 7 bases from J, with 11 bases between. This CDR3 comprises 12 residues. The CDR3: CASRPGSNTQYF. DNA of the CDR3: TGTGCCAGCAGACCGGGGAGCAATACGCAGTATTTT.

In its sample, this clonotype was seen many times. The CDR3 protein is CASSFATEAFF. CDR3 DNA: TGTGCCAGCAGTTTTGCCACTGAAGCTTTCTTT. This chain joins TRBV12-3 or TRBV12-4 and TRBJ1-1; D not resolved. V lost 3 bases to trimming and J lost 4 bases, with 3 bases between them. CDR3 length equals 11 residues.

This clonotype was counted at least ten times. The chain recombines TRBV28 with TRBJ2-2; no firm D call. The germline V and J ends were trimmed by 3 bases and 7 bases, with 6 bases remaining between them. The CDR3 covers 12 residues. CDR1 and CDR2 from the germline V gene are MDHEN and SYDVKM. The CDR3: CASSLYGGELFF. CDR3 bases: TGTGCCAGCAGTTTGTACGGCGGGGAGCTGTTTTTT.

The CDR3 protein is CSVGGVTF. The CDR3 DNA reads as TGCAGCGTTGGGGGCGTTACCTTC. The chain is built from TRBV29-1 and TRBJ1-2, with D perhaps matching TRBD1 (5 bases). CDR1 and CDR2 from the germline V gene are SQVTM and ANQGSEA. V lost 4 bases and J lost 14, with 8 bases in between. The CDR3 is made up of 8 amino acids.

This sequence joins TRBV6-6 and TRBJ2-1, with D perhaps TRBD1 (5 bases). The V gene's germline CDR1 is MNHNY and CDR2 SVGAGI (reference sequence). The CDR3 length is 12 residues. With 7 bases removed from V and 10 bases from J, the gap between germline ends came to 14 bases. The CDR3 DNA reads TGTGCCAGCACTTCGGACATATACGAGCAGTTCTTC. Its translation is CASTSDIYEQFF.

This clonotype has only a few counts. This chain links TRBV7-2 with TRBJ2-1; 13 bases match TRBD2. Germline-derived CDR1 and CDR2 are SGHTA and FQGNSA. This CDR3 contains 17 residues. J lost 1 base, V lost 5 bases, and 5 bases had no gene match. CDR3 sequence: CASSRTSGGLSYNEQFF. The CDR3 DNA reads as TGTGCCAGCAGCCGGACTAGCGGGGGACTATCCTACAATGAGCAGTTCTTC.

The CDR3 loop is CASSSGTVGYEQYF. As DNA, the CDR3 is TGTGCCAGCAGCTCCGGGACAGTGGGATACGAGCAGTACTTC. The V and J genes are TRBV5-5 and TRBJ2-7, with TRBD1 identical over 7 bases. The CDR3 has 14 residues. With 3 bases clipped from V and 4 bases from J, the junction kept 7 bases outside the gene matches. Per the germline V gene, CDR1 is SGHKS and CDR2 is YYEKEE (reference sequence).

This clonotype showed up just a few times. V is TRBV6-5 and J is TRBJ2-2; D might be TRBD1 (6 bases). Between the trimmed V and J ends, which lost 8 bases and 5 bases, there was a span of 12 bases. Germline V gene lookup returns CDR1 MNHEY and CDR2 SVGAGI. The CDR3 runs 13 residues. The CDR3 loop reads CASHRDLTGELFF. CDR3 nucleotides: TGTGCCAGCCACAGGGATTTGACCGGGGAGCTGTTTTTT.

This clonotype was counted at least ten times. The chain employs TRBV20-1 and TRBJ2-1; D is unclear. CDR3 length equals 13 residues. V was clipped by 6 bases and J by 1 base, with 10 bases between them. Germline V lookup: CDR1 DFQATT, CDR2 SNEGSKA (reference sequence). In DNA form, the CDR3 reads TGCAGTGCCCCCGACCTGTCCTACAATGAGCAGTTCTTC. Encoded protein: CSAPDLSYNEQFF.

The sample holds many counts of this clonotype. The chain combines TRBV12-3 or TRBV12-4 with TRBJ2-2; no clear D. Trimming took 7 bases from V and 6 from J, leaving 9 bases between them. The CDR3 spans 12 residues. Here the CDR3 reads CASTQFSGELFF. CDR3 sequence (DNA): TGTGCCAGCACCCAGTTTTCCGGGGAGCTGTTTTTT.

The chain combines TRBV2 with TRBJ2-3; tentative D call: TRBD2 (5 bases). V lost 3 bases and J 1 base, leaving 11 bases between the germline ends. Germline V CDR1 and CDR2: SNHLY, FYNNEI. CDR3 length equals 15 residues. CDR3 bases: TGTGCCAGCAGTGAGAAGCGGTTAGGCACAGATACGCAGTATTTT. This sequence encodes CASSEKRLGTDTQYF. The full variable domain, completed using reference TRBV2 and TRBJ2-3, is EPEVTQTPSHQVTQMGQEVILRCVPISNHLYFYWYRQILGQKVEFLVSFYNNEISEKSEIFDDQFSVERPDGSNFTLKIRSTKLEDSAMYFCASSEKRLGTDTQYFGPGTRLTVL.

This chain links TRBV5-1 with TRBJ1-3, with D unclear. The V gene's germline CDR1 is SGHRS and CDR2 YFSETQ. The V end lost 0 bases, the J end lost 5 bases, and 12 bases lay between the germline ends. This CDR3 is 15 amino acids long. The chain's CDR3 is CASSLDPGGRNTIYF. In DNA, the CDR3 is TGCGCCAGCAGCTTGGACCCGGGAGGAAGAAACACCATATATTTT.

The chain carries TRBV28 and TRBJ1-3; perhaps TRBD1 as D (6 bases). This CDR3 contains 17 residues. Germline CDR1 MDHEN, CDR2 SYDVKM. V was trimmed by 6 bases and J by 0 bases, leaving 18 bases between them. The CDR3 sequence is CASSLTSQGRSGNTIYF. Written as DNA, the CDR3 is TGTGCCAGCAGCCTAACTTCACAGGGCCGCTCTGGAAACACCATATATTTT.

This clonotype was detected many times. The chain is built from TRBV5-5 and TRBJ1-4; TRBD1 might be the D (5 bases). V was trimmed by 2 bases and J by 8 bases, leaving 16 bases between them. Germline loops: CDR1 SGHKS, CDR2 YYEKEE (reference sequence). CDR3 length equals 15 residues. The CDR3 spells CASSLSMGVGEKLFF. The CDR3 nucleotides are TGTGCCAGCAGCTTAAGTATGGGGGTTGGGGAAAAACTGTTTTTT.

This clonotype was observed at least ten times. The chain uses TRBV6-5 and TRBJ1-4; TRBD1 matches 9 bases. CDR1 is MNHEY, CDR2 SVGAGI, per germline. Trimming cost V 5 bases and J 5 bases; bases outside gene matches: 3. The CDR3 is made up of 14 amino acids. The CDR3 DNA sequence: TGTGCCAGCAGTACAGGGGGCGGGAATGAAAAACTGTTTTTT. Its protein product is CASSTGGGNEKLFF.

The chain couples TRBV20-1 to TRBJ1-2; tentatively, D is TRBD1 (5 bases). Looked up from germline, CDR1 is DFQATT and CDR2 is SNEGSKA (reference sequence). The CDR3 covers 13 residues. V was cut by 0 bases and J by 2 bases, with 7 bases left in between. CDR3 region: CSARDRGNYGYTF. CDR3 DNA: TGCAGTGCTAGAGACCGGGGCAACTATGGCTACACCTTC.

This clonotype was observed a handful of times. The CDR3 region has the DNA TGCAGTGCTTCAGATTCGGACTCTCCCAGGAGGGTCCAGTACTTC. Protein sequence: CSASDSDSPRRVQYF. The chain couples TRBV20-1 to TRBJ2-5; TRBD2 is a possible D gene (6 bases). Germline V lookup: CDR1 DFQATT, CDR2 SNEGSKA (reference sequence). V dropped 5 bases and J dropped 10 bases, with 26 bases sitting between them. The CDR3 consists of 15 residues.